This T cell receptor (beta chain) stems from a study of blood T cell repertoires in COVID-19. The wider study: PBMCs, B-cell-depleted T cells, or T cells provided the cDNA or gDNA that made up the material.

Germline CDR1 and CDR2: SGHTA and FQGNSA. This CDR3 has 17 amino acids. Deletions cut 10 bases from V and 1 base from J, with 24 bases between. Source study methods: The authors estimated nucleated cell counts from reference gene primer amplification. TCRdb's copy holds only in-frame clones and misses some; the assay was immunoSEQ multiplex PCR. V and J calls and clone size are as listed in that table; D and trimming were resolved from the DNA. Of 300,000 to 400,000 clones in the sample, 89% were seen once. Enrollees, roughly 18 to 89 years old, lived in some 24 US areas. Each participant's cohort was designated according to participant-reported clinical history.

This clonotype was sampled from a man in his sixties who had recovered from COVID-19. Sequencing was carried out using PBMCs or T cells enriched from blood (not recorded which). V usage is TRBV7-2 and J usage is TRBJ2-3, with D maybe TRBD1 (6 bases). This CDR3 reads CATSDRPLTRGTDTQYF. The CDR3 DNA follows: TGTGCCACAAGTGACAGGCCGCTCACTCGGGGCACAGATACGCAGTATTTT.